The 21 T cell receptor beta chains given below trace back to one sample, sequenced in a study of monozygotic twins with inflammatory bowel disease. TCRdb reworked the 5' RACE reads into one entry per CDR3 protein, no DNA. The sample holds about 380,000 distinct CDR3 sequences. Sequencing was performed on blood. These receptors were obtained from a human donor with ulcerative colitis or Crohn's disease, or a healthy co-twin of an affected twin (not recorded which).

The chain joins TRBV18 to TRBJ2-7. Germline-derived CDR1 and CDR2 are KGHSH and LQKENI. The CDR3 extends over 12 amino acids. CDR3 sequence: CASSHGPYEQYF.

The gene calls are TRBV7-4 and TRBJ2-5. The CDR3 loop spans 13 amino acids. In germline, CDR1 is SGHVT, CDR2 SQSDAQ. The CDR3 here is CASSFYIKETQYF.

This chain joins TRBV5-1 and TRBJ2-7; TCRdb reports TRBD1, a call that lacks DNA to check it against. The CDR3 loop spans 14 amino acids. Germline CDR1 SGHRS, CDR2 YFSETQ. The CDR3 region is CASSPGRIIYEQYF. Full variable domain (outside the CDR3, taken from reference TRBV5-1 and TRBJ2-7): KAGVTQTPRYLIKTRGQQVTLSCSPISGHRSVSWYQQTPGQGLQFLFEYFSETQRNKGNFPGRFSGRQFSNSRSEMNVSTLELGDSALYLCASSPGRIIYEQYFGPGTRLTVT.

CDR3 amino acids: CASSQTRSSYNEQFF. V and J are TRBV4-2 and TRBJ2-1. The CDR3 length is 15 residues. CDR1 and CDR2 (germline): LGHNA, YNFKEQ.

The chain's CDR3 is CASSQDRTGSYSPLHF. The rearrangement joins TRBV4-1 to TRBJ1-6; checking the TCRdb D call of TRBD1 is not possible without DNA. Germline loops: CDR1 MGHRA, CDR2 YSYEKL. This CDR3 comprises 16 residues.

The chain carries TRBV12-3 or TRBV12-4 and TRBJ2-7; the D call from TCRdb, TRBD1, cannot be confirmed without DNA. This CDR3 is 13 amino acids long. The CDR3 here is CASRLTGAGEQYF.

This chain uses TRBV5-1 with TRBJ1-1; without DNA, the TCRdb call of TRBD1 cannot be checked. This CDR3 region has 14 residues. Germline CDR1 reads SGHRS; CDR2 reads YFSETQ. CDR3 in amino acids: CASSLSTGNTEAFF.

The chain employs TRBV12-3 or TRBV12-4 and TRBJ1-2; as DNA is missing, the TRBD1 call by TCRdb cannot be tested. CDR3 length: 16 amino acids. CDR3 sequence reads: CASSLARGQGIHGYTF.

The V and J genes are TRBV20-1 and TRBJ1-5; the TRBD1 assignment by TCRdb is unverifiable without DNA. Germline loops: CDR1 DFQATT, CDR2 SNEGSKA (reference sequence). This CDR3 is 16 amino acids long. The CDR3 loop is CSARESQGGGGQPQHF.

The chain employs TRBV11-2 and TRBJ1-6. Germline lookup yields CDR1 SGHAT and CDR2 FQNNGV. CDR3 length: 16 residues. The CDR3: CASSLDSGGLYSPLHF.

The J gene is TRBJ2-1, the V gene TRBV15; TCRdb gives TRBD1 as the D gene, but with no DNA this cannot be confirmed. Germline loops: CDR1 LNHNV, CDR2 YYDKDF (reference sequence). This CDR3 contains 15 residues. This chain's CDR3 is CATSIWAGMGNEQFF.

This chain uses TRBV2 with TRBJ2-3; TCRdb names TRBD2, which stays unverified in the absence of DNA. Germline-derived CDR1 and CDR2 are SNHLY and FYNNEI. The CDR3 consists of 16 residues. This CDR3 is CASGTQLISSTDTQYF.

The CDR3 region is CSAREPDRVSYEQYF. The rearrangement links TRBV20-1 to TRBJ2-7; TCRdb selects TRBD1, and the lack of DNA leaves this call unchecked. This CDR3 has 15 residues. The germline V gene has CDR1 DFQATT and CDR2 SNEGSKA (reference sequence).

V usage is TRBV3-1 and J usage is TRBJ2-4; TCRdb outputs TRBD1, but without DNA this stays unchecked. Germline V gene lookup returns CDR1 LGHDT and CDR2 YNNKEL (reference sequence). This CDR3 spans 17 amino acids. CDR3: CASSHHGARGRGNIQYF.

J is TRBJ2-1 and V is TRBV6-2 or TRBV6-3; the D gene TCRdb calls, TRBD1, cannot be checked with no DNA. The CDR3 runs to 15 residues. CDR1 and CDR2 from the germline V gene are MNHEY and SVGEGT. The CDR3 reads CASSYRGTGVDEQFF.

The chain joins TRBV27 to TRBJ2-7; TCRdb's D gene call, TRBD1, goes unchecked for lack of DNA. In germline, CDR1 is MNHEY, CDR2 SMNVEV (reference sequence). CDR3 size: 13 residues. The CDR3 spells CASSRTFSYEQYF.

This CDR3 reads CASRPGVRQPQHF. The chain recombines TRBV19 with TRBJ1-5; TCRdb's D gene call, TRBD1, goes unchecked for lack of DNA. This CDR3 has 13 amino acids. Germline CDR1 and CDR2: LNHDA and SQIVND (reference sequence).

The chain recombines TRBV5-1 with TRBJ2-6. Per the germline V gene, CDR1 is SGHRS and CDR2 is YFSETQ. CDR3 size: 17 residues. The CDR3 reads CASSFTRLQSGANVLTF.

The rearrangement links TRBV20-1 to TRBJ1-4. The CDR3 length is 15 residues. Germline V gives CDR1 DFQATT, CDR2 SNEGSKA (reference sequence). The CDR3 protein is CSARPGGLKNEKLFF.

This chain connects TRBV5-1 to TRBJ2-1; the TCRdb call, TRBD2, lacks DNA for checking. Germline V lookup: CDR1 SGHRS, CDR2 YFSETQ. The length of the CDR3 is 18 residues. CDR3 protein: CASSLILAGGPSTDEQFF.

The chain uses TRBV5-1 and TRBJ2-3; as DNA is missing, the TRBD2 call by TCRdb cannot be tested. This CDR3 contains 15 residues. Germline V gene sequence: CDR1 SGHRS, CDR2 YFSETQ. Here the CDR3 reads CASSFGGESTDTQYF.